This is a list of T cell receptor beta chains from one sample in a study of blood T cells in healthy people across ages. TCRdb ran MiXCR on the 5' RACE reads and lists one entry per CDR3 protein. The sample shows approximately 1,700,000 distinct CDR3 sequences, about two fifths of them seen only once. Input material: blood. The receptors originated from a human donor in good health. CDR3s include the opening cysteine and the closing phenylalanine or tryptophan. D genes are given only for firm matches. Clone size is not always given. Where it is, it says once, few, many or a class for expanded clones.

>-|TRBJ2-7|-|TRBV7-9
TGTGCCAGCGGGGTTCTGGCAGACGACTACGAGCAGTACTTC
CASGVLADDYEQYF
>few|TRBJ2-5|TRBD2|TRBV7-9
TGTGCCAGCAGCCCTACGGGGGGGTGGGGCTCTGCGGAGACCCAGTACTTC
CASSPTGGWGSAETQYF
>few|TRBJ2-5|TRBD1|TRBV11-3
TGTGCCAGCAGCTTATGGGACAGGGAGGATGAGACCCAGTACTTC
CASSLWDREDETQYF
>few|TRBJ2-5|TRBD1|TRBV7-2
TGTGCCAGCAGCCCCCTCCGGGACAGCGGAGAGACCCAGTACTTC
CASSPLRDSGETQYF
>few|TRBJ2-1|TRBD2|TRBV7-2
TGTGCCAGCAGCTTATTTAGCGGGGGGCCATCATCCTACAATGAGCAGTTCTTC
CASSLFSGGPSSYNEQFF
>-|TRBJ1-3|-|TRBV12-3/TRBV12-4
TGTGCCAGCAGCGTGGACAGTTTCTCTGGAAACACCATATATTTT
CASSVDSFSGNTIYF
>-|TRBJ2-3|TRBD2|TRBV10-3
TGTGCCACTACATTAGCGGGGACATACACAGATACGCAGTATTTT
CATTLAGTYTDTQYF
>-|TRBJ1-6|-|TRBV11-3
TGTGCCAGCAGCTTAGCTGTGAATCGGAATTCACCCCTCCACTTT
CASSLAVNRNSPLHF
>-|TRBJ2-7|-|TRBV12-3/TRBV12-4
TGTGCCACCTGCGGGTCCCCCTCCTACGAGCAGTACTTC
CATCGSPSYEQYF
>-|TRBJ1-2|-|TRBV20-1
TGCAGTGCCCTATCGGTGGGGGGTTCCTATGGCTACACCTTC
CSALSVGGSYGYTF
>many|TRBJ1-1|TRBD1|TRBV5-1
TGCGCCAGCAGCTGGACAGGGGGAACTGAAGCTTTCTTT
CASSWTGGTEAFF
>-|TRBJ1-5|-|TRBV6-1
TGTGCCAGCAGTGAAGCGCAACAGGGTACTCAGCCCCAGCATTTT
CASSEAQQGTQPQHF
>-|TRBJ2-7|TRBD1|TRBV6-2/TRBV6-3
TGTGCCAGCAGACCCCATCCACAGGGGAGCTCCTACGAGCAGTACTTC
CASRPHPQGSSYEQYF
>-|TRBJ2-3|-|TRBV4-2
TGTGCCAGCAGCCAAGATAGCGGAGCGACAAACACAGATACGCAGTATTTT
CASSQDSGATNTDTQYF